These 31 T cell receptor beta chains share one sample of origin, sequenced in a study of T cell repertoires in cytomegalovirus infection. For these receptors, no antigen is known. TCRdb independently ran MiXCR on the reads; one entry per CDR3 protein. This table holds some 500,000 distinct CDR3 sequences, roughly 34% found once. The source was cultured PBMCs, collected from culture after CMV antigen stimulation. These receptors all come from a human donor in good health (CMV status not recorded). Some clones in this sample may be carry-over from other donors' samples.

This chain joins TRBV7-2 and TRBJ2-2, with D maybe TRBD2 (5 bases). This CDR3 is 15 amino acids long. The V end was cut by 0 bases, the J end by 7 bases, with 12 bases between. The germline CDR1 and CDR2 sequences are SGHTA and FQGNSA. In DNA form, the CDR3 reads TGTGCCAGCAGCTTAGCCGTTACCGAGGGCGGGGAGCTGTTTTTT. The encoded protein is CASSLAVTEGGELFF.

The V and J genes are TRBV27 and TRBJ2-7; 7 bases match TRBD2. Germline loops: CDR1 MNHEY, CDR2 SMNVEV (reference sequence). V lost 5 bases, J lost 4 bases, and 14 bases stayed unmatched. CDR3 length equals 16 residues. This chain's CDR3 is CASSLPTSHKLYEQYF. The CDR3 coding sequence is TGTGCCAGCAGTCTACCGACTAGCCACAAATTATACGAGCAGTACTTC.

This clonotype was detected only a few times. J is TRBJ2-3 and V is TRBV28, with 7 positions matching TRBD1. CDR1 and CDR2 from the germline V gene are MDHEN and SYDVKM. The trim removed 3 bases at V and 2 bases at J, leaving 2 bases unmatched. This CDR3 has 14 amino acids. The CDR3 spells CASSFGQVTDTQYF. CDR3 bases: TGTGCCAGCAGTTTCGGACAGGTCACAGATACGCAGTATTTT.

V usage is TRBV4-2 and J usage is TRBJ1-2; possible D gene TRBD1, 6 bases. Germline-derived CDR1 and CDR2 are LGHNA and YNFKEQ. CDR3 length: 13 residues. The V and J ends lost 4 bases and 8 bases respectively, with 14 bases between them. As DNA, the CDR3 is TGTGCCAGCAGCCTAAACAGGGACCGCGGCTACACCTTC. Amino acid sequence: CASSLNRDRGYTF.

This chain connects TRBV29-1 to TRBJ2-7; 7 bases agree with TRBD2. This CDR3 spans 13 amino acids. The J segment lost 1 base and the V segment lost 4 bases, leaving 4 bases of the junction unmatched. CDR1 is SQVTM and CDR2 is ANQGSEA in the germline V gene. CDR3: CSVAAGLSYEQYF. CDR3 DNA: TGCAGCGTTGCAGCGGGGCTTTCCTACGAGCAGTACTTC.

This clonotype has ten or more counts. This chain joins TRBV7-2 and TRBJ2-7, with 14 bases fitting TRBD2. Germline lookup yields CDR1 SGHTA and CDR2 FQGNSA. The V and J ends lost 4 bases and 2 bases, in that order; junction bases with no gene match: 4. The CDR3 runs to 16 residues. In DNA form, the CDR3 reads TGTGCCAGCAGCTGGGGGACTAGCGGGAGCCCCTACGAGCAGTACGTC. Translated: CASSWGTSGSPYEQYV.

This clonotype came up a few times. The chain links TRBV6-2 or TRBV6-3 to TRBJ2-1; tentative D call: TRBD2 (6 bases). The V end was cut by 0 bases, the J end by 4 bases, with 16 bases between. The CDR3 consists of 17 residues. CDR1 and CDR2 from the germline V gene are MNHEY and SVGEGT. CDR3 coding DNA: TGTGCCAGCAGTTACTCGAAACCCGCAAGCGGGTACAATGAGCAGTTCTTC. As protein: CASSYSKPASGYNEQFF.

The chain joins TRBV15 to TRBJ1-1; 9 bases align to TRBD1. The V segment lost 2 bases and the J segment 5 bases; nucleotides outside the gene matches: 6. Germline CDR1 reads LNHNV; CDR2 reads YYDKDF (reference sequence). The CDR3 runs to 15 residues. The CDR3 region is CATSRPQGARTEAFF. In DNA form, the CDR3 reads TGTGCCACCAGCAGACCACAGGGGGCCAGAACTGAAGCTTTCTTT.

A few counts support this clonotype. The rearrangement joins TRBV11-1 to TRBJ2-7; D not resolved. Germline V gene sequence: CDR1 SGHAT, CDR2 FQDESV (reference sequence). CDR3 length: 15 residues. Trimming took 0 bases from V and 2 from J, leaving 11 bases between them. The CDR3 sequence: CASSLARGFPYEQYF. The CDR3 nucleotides are TGTGCCAGCAGCTTAGCTCGAGGATTCCCCTACGAGCAGTACTTC.

This chain uses TRBV6-1 with TRBJ2-5, with 8 positions matching TRBD1. CDR1 is MNHNS, CDR2 SASEGT, per germline. V was pared by 5 bases and J by 3 bases, with 11 bases of the junction left unmatched. There are 16 residues in the CDR3. CDR3 loop: CASSYRPGTGKETQYF. CDR3 bases: TGTGCCAGCAGTTATCGACCGGGGACAGGAAAAGAGACCCAGTACTTC.

This clonotype was seen only a few times. This chain links TRBV11-3 with TRBJ2-1; D is possibly TRBD2 (6 bases). The CDR3 runs 15 residues. V lost 5 bases and J 5 bases, leaving 16 bases between the germline ends. The germline V gene encodes CDR1 SGHNT and CDR2 YENEEA. The CDR3 loop reads CASSPLGGKNNEQFF. The DNA for the CDR3 is TGTGCCAGCAGCCCCCTCGGAGGGAAGAACAATGAGCAGTTCTTC.

There are a few counts of this clonotype. This chain joins TRBV7-2 and TRBJ1-3, with TRBD1 matching over 9 bases. The trim removed 3 bases at V and 4 bases at J, leaving 4 bases unmatched. The CDR3 sequence is 15 residues long. Germline V gene lookup returns CDR1 SGHTA and CDR2 FQGNSA. The CDR3, as DNA: TGTGCCAGCAGCTTTTACAGGGGGCAGGGAAACACCATATATTTT. Protein: CASSFYRGQGNTIYF.

The rearrangement joins TRBV4-1 to TRBJ2-7; D is tentatively TRBD1 or TRBD2 (6 bases each). Per the germline V gene, CDR1 is MGHRA and CDR2 is YSYEKL. This CDR3 has 13 amino acids. V lost 7 bases and J lost 4, with 14 bases in between. The DNA for the CDR3 is TGCGCCAGCACCACCAGGGGAGGTTACGAGCAGTACGTC. It translates to CASTTRGGYEQYV.

This chain links TRBV27 with TRBJ2-1; 9 nucleotides agree with TRBD2. V trimming: 8 bases; J trimming: 4 bases; junction bases outside the gene matches: 6. CDR1 and CDR2 (germline): MNHEY, SMNVEV (reference sequence). The CDR3 contains 14 residues. The CDR3 loop is CASGGTSRYNEQFF. CDR3 in DNA: TGTGCCAGCGGCGGGACTAGCCGATACAATGAGCAGTTCTTC.

The chain's CDR3 is CASSQRVGVDTQYF. As DNA, the CDR3 is TGTGCCAGCAGTCAGCGGGTCGGGGTAGATACGCAGTATTTT. This sequence joins TRBV7-3 and TRBJ2-3, with a weak D call TRBD2 (6 bases). This CDR3 is 14 amino acids long. Per germline, CDR1 SGHTA and CDR2 FQGTGA. The V gene lost 6 bases and the J gene lost 5 bases, with 15 bases spanning the gap. Based on the CDR3 plus reference TRBV7-3 and TRBJ2-3, the full variable domain is GAGVSQTPSNKVTEKGKYVELRCDPISGHTALYWYRQSLGQGPEFLIYFQGTGAADDSGLPNDRFFAVRPEGSVSTLKIQRTERGDSAVYLCASSQRVGVDTQYFGPGTRLTVL.

This clonotype has just a few counts. The genes are TRBV28 and TRBJ2-3; TRBD2 matches at 7 bases. Germline CDR1 is MDHEN and CDR2 is SYDVKM. V was clipped by 8 bases and J by 5 bases; unmatched bases: 7. The CDR3 is made up of 13 amino acids. The DNA for the CDR3 is TGTGCCAGCCATACTAGCGTGGGAGATACGCAGTATTTT. This translates into CASHTSVGDTQYF.

In its sample, this clonotype was seen a few times. The germline gene is not matched at one end of the junction; a read error may be the cause. The genes are TRBV6-2 or TRBV6-3 and TRBJ1-5, with D perhaps TRBD1 (5 bases). CDR3 length equals 13 residues. Germline V gives CDR1 MNHEY, CDR2 SVGEGT. CDR3 sequence: CACRWGGNQPQHF. The CDR3 DNA reads as TGTGCCTGCAGATGGGGGGGAAATCAGCCCCAGCATTTT.

The V and J genes are TRBV7-6 and TRBJ1-4; D is possibly TRBD1 (5 bases). The CDR3 runs to 14 residues. Looked up from germline, CDR1 is SGHVS and CDR2 is FNYEAQ. Trimming removed 2 bases at V and 8 bases at J, with 12 bases between. This chain's CDR3 is CASSLRDGKEKLFF. Here the CDR3 DNA reads TGTGCCAGCAGCTTACGGGACGGAAAAGAAAAACTGTTTTTT.

The chain combines TRBV29-1 with TRBJ2-1; D may correspond to TRBD1 or TRBD2 (5 bases each). The CDR3 is 14 residues long. Trimming pared 6 bases from V and 4 bases from J, leaving 16 bases between. Germline CDR1 is SQVTM and CDR2 is ANQGSEA. CDR3 in amino acids: CSVILRDRYNEQFF. CDR3 sequence (DNA): TGCAGCGTCATCCTCCGGGACCGTTACAATGAGCAGTTCTTC.

This sequence joins TRBV6-6 and TRBJ2-7; perhaps TRBD1 as D (5 bases). Per germline, CDR1 MNHNY and CDR2 SVGAGI (reference sequence). V gave up 2 bases and J gave up 4 bases, with 12 bases separating them. The CDR3 extends over 14 amino acids. CDR3 sequence reads: CASSYQGAFYEQYF. The CDR3 DNA reads as TGTGCCAGCAGTTACCAGGGCGCCTTTTACGAGCAGTACTTC.

This clonotype came up many times. The chain employs TRBV28 and TRBJ2-7; no clear D. Trimming shortened V by 3 bases and J by 5 bases, and 11 bases separated the two germline ends. CDR1 is MDHEN and CDR2 is SYDVKM in the germline V gene. The CDR3 covers 13 residues. CDR3 nucleotides: TGTGCCAGCAGTTTTAGGCGGAACAACGAGCAGTACGTC. Translation: CASSFRRNNEQYV.

This clonotype was seen only a few times. This chain uses TRBV6-5 with TRBJ2-3; 16 nucleotides align to TRBD2. There are 20 residues in the CDR3. Germline V gene lookup returns CDR1 MNHEY and CDR2 SVGAGI. With 6 bases clipped from V and 5 bases from J, the junction kept 17 bases outside the gene matches. CDR3 in DNA: TGTGCCAGCAGACACACCGGGACTAGCGGGAGGGCCGGTTGGGGAGATACGCAGTATTTT. Protein product: CASRHTGTSGRAGWGDTQYF.

This clonotype was seen at least ten times. The V gene is TRBV7-2, the J gene TRBJ2-7; 8 bases align to TRBD2. CDR3 size: 14 residues. Unmatched junction bases numbered 9, after V lost 5 bases and J lost 6 bases. CDR1 and CDR2 from the germline V gene are SGHTA and FQGNSA. The CDR3 here is CASSTGTRTLEQYF. CDR3 bases: TGTGCCAGCAGCACCGGGACTAGGACACTCGAGCAGTACTTC. Full variable domain (missing parts from reference TRBV7-2 and TRBJ2-7): GAGVSQSPSNKVTEKGKDVELRCDPISGHTALYWYRQSLGQGLEFLIYFQGNSAPDKSGLPSDRFSAERTGGSVSTLTIQRTQQEDSAVYLCASSTGTRTLEQYFGPGTRLTVT.

V gene TRBV12-3 or TRBV12-4 combines with J gene TRBJ2-1, with D unresolved. V lost 2 bases, J lost 7 bases, and 15 bases lay in between. There are 15 residues in the CDR3. CDR3: CASSLPNPDGNEQFF. DNA of the CDR3: TGTGCCAGCAGTTTACCAAACCCTGACGGGAATGAGCAGTTCTTC.

The J gene is TRBJ1-2, the V gene TRBV20-1; TRBD1 is a possible D gene (5 bases). This CDR3 has 13 amino acids. The V end lost 2 bases, the J end lost 8 bases, and 15 bases lay between the germline ends. Germline CDR1 DFQATT, CDR2 SNEGSKA (reference sequence). CDR3 sequence (DNA): TGCAGTGCTAGACTGCAGGGTGTGAAGGGCTACACCTTC. This encodes CSARLQGVKGYTF.

V is TRBV7-6 and J is TRBJ2-1; D remains ambiguous. Germline V gene sequence: CDR1 SGHVS, CDR2 FNYEAQ. The CDR3 covers 12 residues. Trimming took 5 bases from V and 9 from J, leaving 11 bases between them. The CDR3 DNA follows: TGTGCCAGCAGCCCCGGTCTGCTTGAGCAGTTCTTC. Translating gives CASSPGLLEQFF.

The chain combines TRBV29-1 with TRBJ2-5; 11 bases agree with TRBD2. V dropped 4 bases and J dropped 4; count of bases not matched to a gene: 8. The CDR3 covers 15 residues. CDR1 and CDR2 (germline): SQVTM, ANQGSEA. This chain's CDR3 is CSVVTSGIRGETQYF. The CDR3 DNA is TGCAGCGTTGTGACTAGCGGGATCAGAGGAGAGACCCAGTACTTC.

The table lists this clonotype with a few counts. The CDR3 sequence is CASRPGTSNKNIQYF. The DNA for the CDR3 is TGTGCCAGCAGACCCGGGACTAGTAACAAAAACATTCAGTACTTC. The rearrangement joins TRBV3-1 to TRBJ2-4; 8 bases are a match to TRBD2. Germline CDR1 is LGHDT and CDR2 is YNNKEL (reference sequence). The CDR3 sequence is 15 residues long. V gave up 6 bases and J gave up 3 bases; unmatched junction bases: 7.

The table lists this clonotype with a count of one. V is TRBV19 and J is TRBJ2-3; 8 positions match TRBD2. Germline V gene lookup returns CDR1 LNHDA and CDR2 SQIVND (reference sequence). V shed 3 bases, J shed 2 bases, and the junction held 4 bases outside the gene matches. The CDR3 runs to 15 residues. CDR3 in DNA: TGTGCCAGTAGTATCACTAGCGGCCTCACAGATACGCAGTATTTT. Its protein product is CASSITSGLTDTQYF. The variable domain in full, completed from reference TRBV19 and TRBJ2-3, reads DGGITQSPKYLFRKEGQNVTLSCEQNLNHDAMYWYRQDPGQGLRLIYYSQIVNDFQKGDIAEGYSVSREKKESFPLTVTSAQKNPTAFYLCASSITSGLTDTQYFGPGTRLTVL.

This clonotype was detected only a few times. The V call is TRBV7-2, the J call TRBJ2-7; 15 bases match TRBD2. Germline V gives CDR1 SGHTA, CDR2 FQGNSA. The V segment lost 5 bases and the J segment 2 bases; nucleotides outside the gene matches: 7. The CDR3 loop spans 17 amino acids. The CDR3 nucleotides read TGTGCCAGCAGCGGCGGGACTAGCGGGAGGCCACCCTACGAGCAGTACGTC. Its protein is CASSGGTSGRPPYEQYV.

The V and J genes are TRBV7-3 and TRBJ2-7; 10 bases line up with TRBD2. V was clipped by 4 bases and J by 7 bases; unmatched bases: 13. Germline lookup yields CDR1 SGHTA and CDR2 FQGTGA. The CDR3 sequence is 16 residues long. CDR3 in DNA: TGTGCCAGCAGCTCTACGGTAGCGGGAGGTCTGGGGGAGCAGTACTTC. Translating it yields CASSSTVAGGLGEQYF.